This TCR beta chain was identified in a study of graft-versus-host responses after intestinal transplantation. Looked up from germline, CDR1 is MDHEN and CDR2 is SYDVKM. V was trimmed by 3 bases and J by 1 base, leaving 3 bases between them. This CDR3 contains 12 residues. Repertoires were generated with immunoSEQ multiplex PCR, while TCRdb's copy carries only in-frame clones and drops some. The table has around 100,000 clones, 87% seen once. For this clone: Its cognate antigen is unknown.

Overall study results and limits: In patients with graft-donor T cell macrochimerism, allograft graft-versus-host to host-versus-graft clonal ratios were high.

This TCR derives from a human donor who was the organ donor for an intestinal transplant. The sequences come from unstimulated CD4+ T cells sorted from spleen or lymph node cells, collected before transplant. The chain links TRBV28 to TRBJ1-2; D gene uncertain. The CDR3 DNA sequence: TGTGCCAGCAGTTTCAATAACTATGGCTACACCTTC. Its translation: CASSFNNYGYTF.